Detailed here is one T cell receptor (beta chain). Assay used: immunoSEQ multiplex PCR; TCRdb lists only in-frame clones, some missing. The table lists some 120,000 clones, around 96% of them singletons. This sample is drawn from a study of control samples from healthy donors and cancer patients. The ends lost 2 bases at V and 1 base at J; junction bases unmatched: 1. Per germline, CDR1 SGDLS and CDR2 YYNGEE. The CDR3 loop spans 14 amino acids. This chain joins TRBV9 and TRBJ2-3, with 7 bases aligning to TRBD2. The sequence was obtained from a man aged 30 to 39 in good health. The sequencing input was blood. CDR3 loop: CASSVSGGTDTQYF. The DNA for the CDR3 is TGTGCCAGCAGCGTGAGCGGGGGCACAGATACGCAGTATTTT. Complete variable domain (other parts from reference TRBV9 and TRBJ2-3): DSGVTQTPKHLITATGQRVTLRCSPRSGDLSVYWYQQSLDQGLQFLIQYYNGEERAKGNILERFSAQQFPDLHSELNLSSLELGDSALYFCASSVSGGTDTQYFGPGTRLTVL.